The next 18 T cell receptor beta chains were all read from a single sample in a study of blood T cell repertoires in COVID-19 (dated by TCRdb to the early 2020s). The library was built by means of the immunoSEQ multiplex PCR assay. Sourced from immuneACCESS, this table was stored by TCRdb with only in-frame sequences that have V and J called. A share of the clones is absent; for the studies checked, an unresolved V gene accounts for under half, and the remainder has no known explanation. This sample comprises about 15,000 clones, around four fifths of them detected only once. The ten largest clones add up to under 35% of the sample. The sequenced sample was peripheral blood. Every receptor here comes from a man aged 70-80 years with active or convalescent COVID-19.

The J gene is TRBJ1-3, the V gene TRBV28; D is perhaps TRBD1 (5 bases). Germline CDR1 MDHEN, CDR2 SYDVKM. V was trimmed by 6 bases and J by 7 bases, leaving 10 bases between them. CDR3 length: 12 amino acids. The CDR3 DNA reads as TGTGCCAGCAGCCTAGGACATAACACCATATATTTT. Translating it yields CASSLGHNTIYF.

V gene TRBV5-1 combines with J gene TRBJ2-5, with 8 bases identical to TRBD2. The CDR3 consists of 16 residues. Germline CDR1 SGHRS, CDR2 YFSETQ. Losses at the gene ends were 3 bases for V and 6 bases for J; bases not matched to a gene: 13. The CDR3 bases are TGCGCCAGCAGCTGGACCTTTAGCGGGAAGGGGAAGACCCAGTACTTC. Its translation is CASSWTFSGKGKTQYF. The variable domain in full, with the rest retrieved from reference TRBV5-1 and TRBJ2-5, is KAGVTQTPRYLIKTRGQQVTLSCSPISGHRSVSWYQQTPGQGLQFLFEYFSETQRNKGNFPGRFSGRQFSNSRSEMNVSTLELGDSALYLCASSWTFSGKGKTQYFGPGTRLLVL.

The J gene is TRBJ2-5, the V gene TRBV10-1; TRBD2 is a possible D gene (7 bases). This CDR3 is built from 19 residues. The germline V gene encodes CDR1 WNHNN and CDR2 SYGVQD (reference sequence). V gave up 9 bases and J gave up 1 base, with 30 bases separating them. The CDR3 sequence is CARQRGGLGGGPSQETQYF. In nucleotides, the CDR3 is TGCGCCAGACAGCGGGGAGGACTTGGGGGGGGGCCTTCCCAAGAGACCCAGTACTTC.

The chain couples TRBV5-8 to TRBJ1-1; 10 bases are a match to TRBD1. Germline V CDR1 and CDR2: SGHTS, YDEGEE. Unmatched junction bases numbered 7, after V lost 3 bases and J lost 5 bases. The CDR3 loop spans 15 amino acids. In DNA form, the CDR3 reads TGTGCCAGCAGCTCCCGGACAGGGGGAAGAACTGAAGCTTTCTTT. This codes for CASSSRTGGRTEAFF.

CDR3 nucleotides: TGTGCCAGTAGTATAGTTCGACAGGGGGCTGTCGAGAATTCACCCCTCCACTTT. This translates into CASSIVRQGAVENSPLHF. The chain joins TRBV19 to TRBJ1-6, with 10 bases that match TRBD1. The CDR3 has 18 amino acids. CDR1 LNHDA and CDR2 SQIVND come from the germline V gene (reference sequence). V trimming: 1 base; J trimming: 7 bases; junction bases outside the gene matches: 10.

This chain connects TRBV27 to TRBJ1-5; 8 nucleotides agree with TRBD1. Germline assignment: CDR1 MNHEY and CDR2 SMNVEV (reference sequence). CDR3 size: 15 residues. After removal of 5 bases from V and 1 base from J, the junction contained 4 bases not matched to a gene. CDR3 residues: CASSRTGMSNQPQHF. Written as DNA, the CDR3 is TGTGCCAGCAGTCGGACAGGGATGAGCAATCAGCCCCAGCATTTT.

The chain carries TRBV12-5 and TRBJ1-1; D gene unclear. The length of the CDR3 is 12 residues. CDR1 is LGHNT and CDR2 is FRNRAP in the germline V gene. The V and J ends lost 8 bases and 7 bases respectively, with 14 bases between them. This chain's CDR3 is CASRRENNEAFF. DNA for the CDR3: TGTGCTAGTAGGAGGGAAAATAATGAAGCTTTCTTT.

In this sample, this clone turned up a few times. The V call is TRBV5-6, the J call TRBJ2-7; 8 nucleotides agree with TRBD1. Germline lookup yields CDR1 SGHDT and CDR2 YYEEEE. The CDR3 is 14 residues long. V dropped 1 base and J dropped 7; count of bases not matched to a gene: 7. The CDR3 here is CASSLPGGTREQYF. The CDR3 nucleotides read TGTGCCAGCAGCTTGCCAGGGGGCACGCGGGAGCAGTACTTC.

This clone was seen a single time. This CDR3 is CASSENKGAHGQPQHF. The DNA for the CDR3 is TGTGCCAGCAGTGAAAATAAGGGGGCGCATGGGCAGCCCCAGCATTTT. The chain has TRBV6-1 and TRBJ1-5; 7 bases line up with TRBD1. CDR3 length: 16 amino acids. CDR1 is MNHNS and CDR2 is SASEGT in the germline V gene. V lost 2 bases to trimming and J lost 7 bases; unmatched junction nucleotides: 11.

The chain employs TRBV10-1 and TRBJ2-5; 8 nucleotides match TRBD2. Germline lookup yields CDR1 WNHNN and CDR2 SYGVQD (reference sequence). With V trimmed by 4 bases and J by 4 bases, 2 bases remained unmatched. This CDR3 has 13 residues. This chain's CDR3 is CASSGAGVETQYF. For the CDR3, the DNA is TGCGCCAGCAGTGGAGCGGGAGTAGAGACCCAGTACTTC.

Worth noting for this clone: The sample contains more than one DNA sequence encoding this CDR3. The chain carries TRBV7-2 and TRBJ1-2; 12 bases line up with TRBD1. V dropped 1 base and J dropped 6; count of bases not matched to a gene: 3. The CDR3 has 15 amino acids. The germline V gene has CDR1 SGHTA and CDR2 FQGNSA. The CDR3 spells CASSLVGTGGDGYTF. For the CDR3, the DNA is TGTGCCAGCAGCTTAGTGGGGACAGGGGGCGATGGCTACACCTTC.

The genes are TRBV2 and TRBJ2-2; TRBD1 matches 7 bases. CDR1 SNHLY and CDR2 FYNNEI come from the germline V gene. Unmatched junction bases numbered 10, after V lost 8 bases and J lost 4 bases. The CDR3 is made up of 15 amino acids. The CDR3 protein is CASSFRPGGTGELFF. CDR3 in DNA: TGTGCCAGCTCTTTTCGACCAGGGGGCACCGGGGAGCTGTTTTTT.

This clone showed up just once. The chain links TRBV11-2 to TRBJ2-3, with TRBD2 as a possible D gene (7 bases). The germline V and J ends were trimmed by 2 bases and 0 bases, with 12 bases remaining between them. The CDR3 contains 16 residues. The germline V gene has CDR1 SGHAT and CDR2 FQNNGV. CDR3 in amino acids: CASSLTGGPSTDTQYF. The CDR3 DNA follows: TGTGCCAGCAGCTTAACCGGGGGGCCTAGCACAGATACGCAGTATTTT. The entire variable domain, with the rest obtained from reference TRBV11-2 and TRBJ2-3, is as follows: EAGVAQSPRYKIIEKRQSVAFWCNPISGHATLYWYQQILGQGPKLLIQFQNNGVVDDSQLPKDRFSAERLKGVDSTLKIQPAKLEDSAVYLCASSLTGGPSTDTQYFGPGTRLTVL.

The chain is built from TRBV2 and TRBJ1-1; the D gene is possibly TRBD1 (6 bases). The CDR3 is 14 amino acids. The germline V and J ends were trimmed by 6 bases and 0 bases, with 11 bases remaining between them. Germline values: CDR1 SNHLY, CDR2 FYNNEI. CDR3: CASRVGQLNTEAFF. The CDR3 DNA reads TGTGCCAGCAGAGTCGGACAGCTGAACACTGAAGCTTTCTTT.

This clone has a handful of counts. This chain connects TRBV6-5 to TRBJ2-1; no definite D call. V lost 6 bases and J 0 bases, leaving 9 bases between the germline ends. CDR1 and CDR2 from the germline V gene are MNHEY and SVGAGI. The CDR3 runs to 14 residues. The CDR3 sequence is CASRGASSYNEQFF. The CDR3 nucleotides are TGTGCCAGCAGGGGCGCGAGCTCCTACAATGAGCAGTTCTTC.

This clone was found a few times. This chain connects TRBV6-5 to TRBJ2-7; TRBD2 is a possible D gene (6 bases). The CDR3 runs 14 residues. Germline V gives CDR1 MNHEY, CDR2 SVGAGI. V shed 7 bases and J shed 1 base, with 14 bases lying between them. The CDR3 coding sequence is TGTGCCAGCACCTCCTTGGGGGGATCCTACGAGCAGTACTTC. Its protein is CASTSLGGSYEQYF.

The CDR3 nucleotides read TGTGCCAGCAGTTGGGGACTAGCGGGGCCCAAACGAGAGACCCAGTACTTC. Its protein product is CASSWGLAGPKRETQYF. This rearrangement joins TRBV6-2 or TRBV6-3 to TRBJ2-5, with 13 bases that match TRBD2. The germline V gene has CDR1 MNHEY and CDR2 SVGEGT. The CDR3 totals 17 residues. J lost 4 bases, V lost 4 bases, and 9 bases had no gene match.

J is TRBJ1-2 and V is TRBV2, with 9 positions matching TRBD1. Losses at the gene ends were 4 bases for V and 5 bases for J; bases not matched to a gene: 2. The CDR3 sequence is 13 residues long. Germline CDR1 is SNHLY and CDR2 is FYNNEI. DNA for the CDR3: TGTGCCAGCAGTGGGGACAGGGAGTATGGCTACACCTTC. Encoded protein: CASSGDREYGYTF.